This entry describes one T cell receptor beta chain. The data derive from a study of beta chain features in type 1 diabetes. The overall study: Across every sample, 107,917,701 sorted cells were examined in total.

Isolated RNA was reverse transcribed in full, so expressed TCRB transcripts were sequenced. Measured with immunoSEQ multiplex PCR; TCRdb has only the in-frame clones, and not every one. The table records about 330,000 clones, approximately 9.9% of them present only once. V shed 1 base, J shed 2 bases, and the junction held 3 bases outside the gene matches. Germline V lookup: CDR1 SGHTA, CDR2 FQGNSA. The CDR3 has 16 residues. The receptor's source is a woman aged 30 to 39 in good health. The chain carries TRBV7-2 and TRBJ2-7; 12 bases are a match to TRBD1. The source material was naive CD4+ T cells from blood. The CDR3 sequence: CASSLGGQGAAYEQYF. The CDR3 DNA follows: TGTGCCAGCAGCTTAGGGGGACAGGGGGCCGCCTACGAGCAGTACTTC.